The clone carrying this T cell receptor (beta chain) was detected only a few times. Its target is unknown. Using RNA template, CDR3s of TCR alpha and beta were amplified with iRepertoire arm-PCR. Input was roughly 100-450 ng of tissue mRNA or PBMC total RNA. TCRdb independently ran MiXCR on the multiplex PCR reads; one entry per CDR3 protein. The sample shows 150,000 to 200,000 distinct CDR3 sequences, over 40% of them seen only once. The record originates from a study of glioma-infiltrating T cells. Study-wide results and limits: Tissue and blood shared very few CDR3 sequences. Non-neoplastic patients had below-expected tissue-blood divergence, while all gliomas exceeded expectation.

Trimming removed 0 bases from V and 0 bases from J, with 5 bases in between. Germline V CDR1 and CDR2: LGHDT, YNNKEL (reference sequence). The CDR3 length is 15 residues. V is TRBV3-1 and J is TRBJ1-4; D is uncertain. Sequencing was done on a sample of glioma tissue, nonneoplastic brain tissue, or PBMCs (not recorded which). This TCR derives from a human donor with low-grade glioma or glioblastoma, undergoing nonglioma brain surgery, or in good health (not recorded which). CDR3 loop: CASSQDGATNEKLFF. Written as DNA, the CDR3 is TGTGCCAGCAGCCAAGACGGTGCAACTAATGAAAAACTGTTTTTT.